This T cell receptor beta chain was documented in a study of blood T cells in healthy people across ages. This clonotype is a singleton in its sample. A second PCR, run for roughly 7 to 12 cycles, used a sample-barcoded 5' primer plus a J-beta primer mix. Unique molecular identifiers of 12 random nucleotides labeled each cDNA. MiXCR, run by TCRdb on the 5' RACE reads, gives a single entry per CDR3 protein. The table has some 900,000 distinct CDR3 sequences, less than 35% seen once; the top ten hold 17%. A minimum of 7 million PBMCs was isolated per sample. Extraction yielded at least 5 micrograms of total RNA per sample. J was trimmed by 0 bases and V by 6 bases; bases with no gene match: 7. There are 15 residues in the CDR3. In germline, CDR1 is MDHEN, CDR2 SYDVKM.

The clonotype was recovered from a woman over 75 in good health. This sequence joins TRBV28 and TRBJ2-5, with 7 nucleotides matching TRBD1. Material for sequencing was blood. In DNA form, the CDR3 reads TGTGCCAGCAGCCTGGACGACAGGGACCAAGAGACCCAGTACTTC. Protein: CASSLDDRDQETQYF.